This T cell receptor beta chain came from a study of blood T cell repertoires in COVID-19. Study at large: T cells, B-cell-depleted T cells, or PBMCs supplied cDNA or gDNA.

All exposed participants met a person with COVID-19 within 2 weeks before entering the study. Trimming removed 0 bases from V and 8 bases from J, with 7 bases in between. The CDR3 is made up of 12 amino acids. Looked up from germline, CDR1 is MNHNY and CDR2 is SVGAGI (reference sequence). Only in-frame clones appear in the TCRdb table, and some are missing; sequencing was by immunoSEQ multiplex PCR. The table has approximately 280,000 clones, about four fifths seen once. This sequence joins TRBV6-6 and TRBJ1-1; unclear D gene. Sequencing was performed on PBMCs or T cells enriched from blood (not recorded which). The sequence came from a man aged 40-55 years who had been exposed to COVID-19. As DNA, the CDR3 is TGTGCCAGCAGTTACTCTATCCAGGAAGCTTTCTTT. Translation: CASSYSIQEAFF.